The next 20 T cell receptor beta chains were all read from a single sample in a study of blood T cells in healthy people across ages. Then a second PCR, running roughly 7 to 11 cycles, was carried out with a sample-barcoded 5' primer and a J-beta primer mix. TCRdb called the 5' RACE reads again in MiXCR, with one record for every CDR3 protein. The sample consists of approximately 810,000 distinct CDR3 sequences, more than 25% of them appearing once. Sequencing was performed on blood. These receptors originate from a woman over 75 in good health.

This clonotype was seen at least ten times. The V gene is TRBV11-2, the J gene TRBJ1-1, with 12 bases matching TRBD1. Germline V gene lookup returns CDR1 SGHAT and CDR2 FQNNGV. Trimming cost V 3 bases and J 5 bases; bases outside gene matches: 7. The CDR3 runs to 16 residues. The DNA for the CDR3 is TGTGCCAGCAGCTTCGGGACAGGGGGCGGATGGACTGAAGCTTTCTTT. It codes for CASSFGTGGGWTEAFF.

As for this clonotype: A much larger clone lies a single base off, so this may be a read error. The chain employs TRBV18 and TRBJ2-5; 7 bases are a match to TRBD2. The tail of the sequence fits TRBJ2-1 better, so the J call may be wrong. Germline V CDR1 and CDR2: KGHSH, LQKENI. This CDR3 spans 14 amino acids. The CDR3 region is CASSPREGQETQFF. CDR3 coding DNA: TGTGCCAGCTCACCACGGGAGGGCCAAGAGACCCAGTTCTTC.

In this sample, this clonotype turned up a few times. The chain couples TRBV29-1 to TRBJ2-7; 8 nucleotides match TRBD1. CDR1 and CDR2 (germline): SQVTM, ANQGSEA. There are 12 residues in the CDR3. With V trimmed by 4 bases and J by 3 bases, 2 bases remained unmatched. CDR3 coding DNA: TGCAGCGTTGGTGACAGGGGCTACGAGCAGTACTTC. Encoded protein: CSVGDRGYEQYF.

This clonotype was observed many times. V is TRBV19 and J is TRBJ2-3, with D perhaps TRBD1 or TRBD2 (5 bases each). V was pared by 8 bases and J by 3 bases, with 18 bases between. The V gene's germline CDR1 is LNHDA and CDR2 SQIVND (reference sequence). The CDR3 is made up of 15 amino acids. CDR3: CASGDPRALTDTQYF. The CDR3 DNA reads TGTGCCAGTGGGGACCCACGGGCTTTGACAGATACGCAGTATTTT.

This clonotype was picked up many times. The V and J genes are TRBV27 and TRBJ2-1, with TRBD1 matching 9 bases. The V and J ends lost 8 bases and 12 bases, in that order; junction bases with no gene match: 26. The germline V gene has CDR1 MNHEY and CDR2 SMNVEV (reference sequence). The CDR3 is 18 amino acids. Here the CDR3 DNA reads TGTGCCAGCCCGTTCATCCTGGGGACAGGGACGCCAGGAGGGTGGCAGTTCTTC. It encodes CASPFILGTGTPGGWQFF.

This sequence joins TRBV27 and TRBJ2-5; D is tentatively TRBD1 or TRBD2 (5 bases each). V lost 1 base, J lost 7 bases, and 19 bases lay in between. CDR1 MNHEY and CDR2 SMNVEV come from the germline V gene (reference sequence). The CDR3 is made up of 16 amino acids. The CDR3 DNA follows: TGTGCCAGCAGTTTATTGACACTAGGCCAAAGGGGGACCCAGTACTTC. It is translated as CASSLLTLGQRGTQYF.

In this sample, this clonotype turned up once. A single base separates this from a much larger clone, so it may be a read error. The V call is TRBV20-1, the J call TRBJ2-1; the match to TRBD1 covers 8 bases. Judging by the DNA end, TRBJ2-7 fits better; the J call may be wrong. The length of the CDR3 is 15 residues. The V gene's germline CDR1 is DFQATT and CDR2 SNEGSKA (reference sequence). As DNA, the CDR3 is TGCAGTGCTAGGGCAGGGGGCGCGTCCTACAATGAGCAGTACTTC. As protein: CSARAGGASYNEQYF.

The chain recombines TRBV5-1 with TRBJ2-7; TRBD1 matches at 7 bases. CDR3 length: 15 amino acids. V shed 2 bases, J shed 0 bases, and the junction held 5 bases outside the gene matches. Germline loops: CDR1 SGHRS, CDR2 YFSETQ. DNA for the CDR3: TGCGCCAGCAGCTTCCAGGGGGTCTCCTCCTACGAGCAGTACTTC. Translating gives CASSFQGVSSYEQYF.

The chain carries TRBV12-3 or TRBV12-4 and TRBJ1-3, with D perhaps matching TRBD1 (5 bases). This CDR3 is 15 amino acids long. Deletions cut 3 bases from V and 4 bases from J, with 13 bases between. The CDR3 loop is CASSFGGVDGNTIYF. The CDR3 nucleotides are TGTGCCAGCAGTTTCGGGGGGGTGGACGGAAACACCATATATTTT.

This clonotype was seen a few times. A much larger clone is a single base away; this may be a read error. The chain links TRBV5-1 to TRBJ2-5, with 7 bases fitting TRBD2. In germline, CDR1 is SGHRS, CDR2 YFSETQ. This CDR3 comprises 15 residues. In DNA form, the CDR3 reads TGCGCCAGCAGCTTGGGTACTAGCGTACAAGAGGCCCAGTACTTC. Its translation is CASSLGTSVQEAQYF.

This clonotype was counted a single time. A single base separates this from a much larger clone, so it may be a read error. The J gene is TRBJ2-3, the V gene TRBV4-3; 7 bases are shared with TRBD2. The CDR3 extends over 15 amino acids. The germline V gene has CDR1 LGHNA and CDR2 YSLEER. The CDR3 DNA is TGCGCCAGCAGCCAAGATAGAACTAGCGCCGATATGCAGTATTTT. Translation gives CASSQDRTSADMQYF.

In its sample, this clonotype was seen many times. V and J are TRBV3-1 and TRBJ2-5; D may be TRBD1 (6 bases). V was trimmed by 6 bases and J by 1 base, leaving 18 bases between them. CDR3 size: 16 residues. CDR1 and CDR2 (germline): LGHDT, YNNKEL (reference sequence). Here the CDR3 DNA reads TGTGCCAGCAGGCCCCTACCGGGACAAAGCCAAGAGACCCAGTACTTC. Translated, it gives CASRPLPGQSQETQYF.

This clonotype was found a few times. This clone may be a read error of a much larger clone one base away. This chain connects TRBV7-2 to TRBJ1-2; no clear D. The CDR3 loop spans 13 amino acids. CDR1 is SGHTA and CDR2 is FQGNSA in the germline V gene. The germline V and J ends were trimmed by 5 bases and 8 bases, with 15 bases remaining between them. CDR3 sequence reads: CASSLDGDGGYTF. The CDR3 DNA reads as TGTGCCAGCAGCCTCGACGGGGATGGAGGCTACACCTTC.

Note on this clonotype: A read error may be the cause here, since a much bigger clone is one base away. The chain is built from TRBV6-1 and TRBJ2-5; D unclear. Trimming took off 5 bases at V and 2 bases at J, with 15 bases between the two ends. Germline loops: CDR1 MNHNS, CDR2 SASEGT. The CDR3 is 15 residues long. The CDR3 DNA reads TGTGCCAGCAGTCGCAATGGACGGGTACAAGAGACCCAGTACTTC. It codes for CASSRNGRVQETQYF.

This clonotype has only a few counts. This chain links TRBV7-2 with TRBJ2-5, with 8 bases matching TRBD1. CDR3 size: 14 residues. Per germline, CDR1 SGHTA and CDR2 FQGNSA. Trimming cost V 5 bases and J 11 bases; bases outside gene matches: 13. For the CDR3, the DNA is TGTGCCAGCAGCGGACAGGGATCTTACAATGAGCAGTACTTC. This encodes CASSGQGSYNEQYF.

As regards this clonotype: With a much larger clone just one base away, this may be a read error. The chain employs TRBV4-1 and TRBJ2-3; D possibly corresponds to TRBD2 (6 bases). Trimming removed 0 bases from V and 5 bases from J, with 12 bases in between. CDR1 and CDR2 (germline): MGHRA, YSYEKL. The CDR3 is 15 residues long. DNA for the CDR3: TGCGCCAGCAGCCAAGATCTCCAGGGAGGAGATACGCAGTATTTT. It is translated as CASSQDLQGGDTQYF.

The J gene is TRBJ2-2, the V gene TRBV7-2, with D hard to call. The CDR3 consists of 16 residues. V was cut by 1 base and J by 1 base, with 10 bases left in between. The germline gives CDR1 SGHTA, CDR2 FQGNSA. The CDR3 DNA is TGTGCCAGCAGCTTAGTGGGCAGTATGAACACCGGGGAGCTGTTTTTT. Translated: CASSLVGSMNTGELFF.

This clonotype came up many times. The J gene is TRBJ2-7, the V gene TRBV6-6, with 7 bases aligning to TRBD2. Germline V gives CDR1 MNHNY, CDR2 SVGAGI (reference sequence). Trimming took 0 bases from V and 0 from J; bases not matched to a gene: 5. This CDR3 contains 16 residues. The CDR3, as DNA: TGTGCCAGCAGTTACTCGGGGGGGTCTCCCTCCTACGAGCAGTACTTC. This translates into CASSYSGGSPSYEQYF.

A few counts support this clonotype. The rearrangement uses TRBV29-1 and TRBJ1-1; unclear D gene. There are 13 residues in the CDR3. Trimming took off 0 bases at V and 3 bases at J, with 8 bases between the two ends. The germline CDR1 and CDR2 sequences are SQVTM and ANQGSEA. This CDR3 reads CSVEERRYTEAFF. In nucleotides, the CDR3 is TGCAGCGTTGAAGAGCGACGGTACACTGAAGCTTTCTTT.

This clonotype was observed many times. The V and J genes are TRBV27 and TRBJ2-3; D remains unclear. This CDR3 comprises 12 residues. Trimming took 4 bases from V and 4 from J, leaving 6 bases between them. The germline CDR1 and CDR2 sequences are MNHEY and SMNVEV (reference sequence). This chain's CDR3 is CASSSSPDTQYF. The CDR3 region has the DNA TGTGCCAGCAGTTCGAGTCCAGATACGCAGTATTTT.